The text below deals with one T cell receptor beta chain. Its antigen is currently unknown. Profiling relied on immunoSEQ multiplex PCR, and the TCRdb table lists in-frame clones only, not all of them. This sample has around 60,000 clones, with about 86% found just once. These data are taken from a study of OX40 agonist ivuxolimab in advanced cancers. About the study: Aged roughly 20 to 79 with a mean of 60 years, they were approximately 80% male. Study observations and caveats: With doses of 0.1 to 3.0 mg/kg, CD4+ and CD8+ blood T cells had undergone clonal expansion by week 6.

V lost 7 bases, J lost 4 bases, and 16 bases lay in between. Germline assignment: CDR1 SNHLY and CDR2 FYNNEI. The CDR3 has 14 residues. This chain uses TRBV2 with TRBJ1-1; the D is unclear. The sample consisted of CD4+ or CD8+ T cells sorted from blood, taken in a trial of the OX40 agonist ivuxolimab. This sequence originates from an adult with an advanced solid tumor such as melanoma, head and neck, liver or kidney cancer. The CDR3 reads CASKGPISGTEAFF. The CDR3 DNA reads TGTGCCAGCAAGGGCCCCATATCGGGCACTGAAGCTTTCTTT.